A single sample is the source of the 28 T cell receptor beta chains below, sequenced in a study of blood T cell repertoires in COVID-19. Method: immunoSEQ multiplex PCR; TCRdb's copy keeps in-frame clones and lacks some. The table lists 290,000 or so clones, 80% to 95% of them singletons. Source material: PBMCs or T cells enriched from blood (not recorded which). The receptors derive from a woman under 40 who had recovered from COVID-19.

The CDR3 loop is CASSLWSQTTTDTQYF. CDR3 nucleotides: TGTGCCAGCAGTTTATGGAGTCAGACCACCACAGATACGCAGTATTTT. This chain links TRBV27 with TRBJ2-3, with no clear D. The length of the CDR3 is 16 residues. Trimming took 1 base from V and 2 from J, leaving 13 bases between them. Germline values: CDR1 MNHEY, CDR2 SMNVEV (reference sequence).

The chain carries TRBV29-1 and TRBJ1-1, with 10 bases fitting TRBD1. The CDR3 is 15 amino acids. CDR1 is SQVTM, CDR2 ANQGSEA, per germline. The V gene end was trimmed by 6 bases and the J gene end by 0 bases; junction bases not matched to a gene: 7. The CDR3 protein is CSVPGTGVMNTEAFF. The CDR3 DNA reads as TGCAGCGTGCCCGGGACAGGGGTGATGAACACTGAAGCTTTCTTT.

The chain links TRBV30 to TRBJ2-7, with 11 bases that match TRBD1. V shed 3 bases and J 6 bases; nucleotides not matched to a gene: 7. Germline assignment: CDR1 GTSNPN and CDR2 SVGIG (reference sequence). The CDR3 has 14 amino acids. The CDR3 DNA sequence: TGTGCCTGGAGCCAAACCGGGACAGGGGGCGAGCAGTACTTC. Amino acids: CAWSQTGTGGEQYF.

CDR3 protein: CASSLGAGGQETQYF. The CDR3 DNA follows: TGTGCCAGCAGTTTAGGGGCAGGGGGCCAAGAGACCCAGTACTTC. The chain recombines TRBV28 with TRBJ2-5, with 7 bases lining up with TRBD1. Germline V gene data show CDR1 as MDHEN and CDR2 as SYDVKM. The junction had 4 bases not matched to a gene; V was cut back by 2 bases and J by 1 base. CDR3 length: 15 amino acids. Using reference TRBV28 and TRBJ2-5 for the parts outside the CDR3, the full variable domain is DVKVTQSSRYLVKRTGEKVFLECVQDMDHENMFWYRQDPGLGLRLIYFSYDVKMKEKGDIPEGYSVSREKKERFSLILESASTNQTSMYLCASSLGAGGQETQYFGPGTRLLVL.

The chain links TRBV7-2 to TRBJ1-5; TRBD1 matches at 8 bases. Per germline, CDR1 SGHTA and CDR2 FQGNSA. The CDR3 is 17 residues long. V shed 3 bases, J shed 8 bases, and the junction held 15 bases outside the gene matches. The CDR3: CASSFRLRQGLGEPQHF. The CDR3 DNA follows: TGTGCCAGCAGCTTTAGACTGAGACAGGGGTTGGGGGAGCCCCAGCATTTT.

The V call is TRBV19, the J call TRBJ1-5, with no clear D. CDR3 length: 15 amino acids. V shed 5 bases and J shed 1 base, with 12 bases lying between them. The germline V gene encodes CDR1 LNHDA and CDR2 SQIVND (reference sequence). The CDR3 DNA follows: TGTGCCAGTAGTCTGGTGGGAGGAAGCAATCAGCCCCAGCATTTT. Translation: CASSLVGGSNQPQHF.

CDR3 loop: CASSQTGGSTDTQYF. CDR3 coding DNA: TGTGCCAGCAGCCAGACTGGGGGGAGCACAGATACGCAGTATTTT. This rearrangement joins TRBV14 to TRBJ2-3; maybe TRBD2 (6 bases). The germline V and J ends were trimmed by 3 bases and 0 bases, with 10 bases remaining between them. The CDR3 has 15 amino acids. Germline V gene sequence: CDR1 SGHDN, CDR2 FVKESK.

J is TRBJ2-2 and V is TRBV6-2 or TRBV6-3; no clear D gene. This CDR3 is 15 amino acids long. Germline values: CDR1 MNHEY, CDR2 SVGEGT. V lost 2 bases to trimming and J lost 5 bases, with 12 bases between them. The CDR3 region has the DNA TGTGCCAGCAGTTACGGCGCTAGTAGTACCGGGGAGCTGTTTTTT. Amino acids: CASSYGASSTGELFF.

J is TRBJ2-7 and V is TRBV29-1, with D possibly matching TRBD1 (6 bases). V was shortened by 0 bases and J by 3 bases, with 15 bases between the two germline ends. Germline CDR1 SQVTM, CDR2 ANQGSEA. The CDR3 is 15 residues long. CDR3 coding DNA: TGCAGCGTTGAAGAGGGACAACTGCCCGACTACGAGCAGTACTTC. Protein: CSVEEGQLPDYEQYF.

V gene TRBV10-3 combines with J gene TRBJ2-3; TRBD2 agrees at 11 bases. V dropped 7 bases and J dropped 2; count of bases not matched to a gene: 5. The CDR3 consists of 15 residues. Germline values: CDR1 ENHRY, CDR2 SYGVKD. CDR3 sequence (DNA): TGTGCCATCACCCGACTAGCGGGACCCACAGATACGCAGTATTTT. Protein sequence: CAITRLAGPTDTQYF.

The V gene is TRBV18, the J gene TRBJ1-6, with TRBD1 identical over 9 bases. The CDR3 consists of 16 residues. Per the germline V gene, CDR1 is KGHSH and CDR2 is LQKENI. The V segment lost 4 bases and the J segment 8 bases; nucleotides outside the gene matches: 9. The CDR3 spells CASSLSETGGHSPLHF. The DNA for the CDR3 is TGTGCCAGCTCACTCAGCGAGACAGGGGGGCATTCACCCCTCCACTTT. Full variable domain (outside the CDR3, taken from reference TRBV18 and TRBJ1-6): NAGVMQNPRHLVRRRGQEARLRCSPMKGHSHVYWYRQLPEEGLKFMVYLQKENIIDESGMPKERFSAEFPKEGPSILRIQQVVRGDSAAYFCASSLSETGGHSPLHFGNGTRLTVT.

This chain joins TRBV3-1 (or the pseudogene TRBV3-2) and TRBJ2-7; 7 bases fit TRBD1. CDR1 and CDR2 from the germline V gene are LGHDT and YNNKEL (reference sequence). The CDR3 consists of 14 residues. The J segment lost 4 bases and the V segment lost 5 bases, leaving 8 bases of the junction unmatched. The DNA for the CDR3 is TGTGCCAGCAGCACACGGGACAGCCTATACGAGCAGTACTTC. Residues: CASSTRDSLYEQYF.

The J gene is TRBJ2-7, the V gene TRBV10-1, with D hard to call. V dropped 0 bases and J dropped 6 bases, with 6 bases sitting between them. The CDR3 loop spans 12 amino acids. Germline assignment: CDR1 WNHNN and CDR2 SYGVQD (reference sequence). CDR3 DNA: TGCGCCAGCAGTGAGTCCGCAGGCGAGCAGTACTTC. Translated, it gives CASSESAGEQYF.

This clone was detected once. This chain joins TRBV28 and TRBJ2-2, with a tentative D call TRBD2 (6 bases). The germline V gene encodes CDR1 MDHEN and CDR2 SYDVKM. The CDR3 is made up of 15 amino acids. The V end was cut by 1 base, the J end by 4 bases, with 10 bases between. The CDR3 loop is CASSLFGGGTGELFF. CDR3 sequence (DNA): TGTGCCAGCAGTTTATTTGGGGGAGGCACCGGGGAGCTGTTTTTT. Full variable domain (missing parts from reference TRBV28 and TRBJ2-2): DVKVTQSSRYLVKRTGEKVFLECVQDMDHENMFWYRQDPGLGLRLIYFSYDVKMKEKGDIPEGYSVSREKKERFSLILESASTNQTSMYLCASSLFGGGTGELFFGEGSRLTVL.

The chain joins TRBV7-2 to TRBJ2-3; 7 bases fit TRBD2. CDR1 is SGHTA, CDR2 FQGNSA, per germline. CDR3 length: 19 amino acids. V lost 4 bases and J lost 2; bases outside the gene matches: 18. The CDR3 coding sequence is TGTGCCAGCAGCTCCCCGGCTCTAGCGGCCCCATTTCCCACAGATACGCAGTATTTT. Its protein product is CASSSPALAAPFPTDTQYF.

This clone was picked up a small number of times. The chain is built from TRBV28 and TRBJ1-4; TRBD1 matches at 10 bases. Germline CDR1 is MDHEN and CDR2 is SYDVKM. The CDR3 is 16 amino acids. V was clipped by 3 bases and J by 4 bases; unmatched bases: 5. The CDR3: CASSLPGTGVNEKLFF. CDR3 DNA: TGTGCCAGCAGTTTGCCTGGGACAGGGGTTAATGAAAAACTGTTTTTT.

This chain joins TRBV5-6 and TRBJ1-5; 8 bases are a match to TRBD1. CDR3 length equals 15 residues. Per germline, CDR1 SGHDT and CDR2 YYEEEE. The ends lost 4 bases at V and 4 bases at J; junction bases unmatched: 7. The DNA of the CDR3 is TGTGCCAGCAGCATAACGGACAGGGAGAATCAGCCCCAGCATTTT. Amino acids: CASSITDRENQPQHF.

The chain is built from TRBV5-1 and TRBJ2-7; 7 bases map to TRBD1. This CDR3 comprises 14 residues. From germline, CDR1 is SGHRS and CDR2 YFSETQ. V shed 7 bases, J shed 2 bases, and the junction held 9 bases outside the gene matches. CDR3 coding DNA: TGCGCCAGCCCCATTTCGGGACAGACCTACGAGCAGTACTTC. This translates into CASPISGQTYEQYF.

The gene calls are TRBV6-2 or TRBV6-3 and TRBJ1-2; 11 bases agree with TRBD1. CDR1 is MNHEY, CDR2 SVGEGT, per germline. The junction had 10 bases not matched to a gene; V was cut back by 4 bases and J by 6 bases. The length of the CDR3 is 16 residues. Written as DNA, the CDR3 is TGTGCCAGCAGTTTGGCCCACTGGACAGGGGGCGATGGCTACACCTTC. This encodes CASSLAHWTGGDGYTF.

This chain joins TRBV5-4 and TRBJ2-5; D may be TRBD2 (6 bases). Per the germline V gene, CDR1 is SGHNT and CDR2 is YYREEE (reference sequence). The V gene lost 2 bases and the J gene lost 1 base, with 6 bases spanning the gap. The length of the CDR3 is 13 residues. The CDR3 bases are TGTGCCAGCAGCTTCGGGGGCCAAGAGACCCAGTACTTC. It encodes CASSFGGQETQYF.

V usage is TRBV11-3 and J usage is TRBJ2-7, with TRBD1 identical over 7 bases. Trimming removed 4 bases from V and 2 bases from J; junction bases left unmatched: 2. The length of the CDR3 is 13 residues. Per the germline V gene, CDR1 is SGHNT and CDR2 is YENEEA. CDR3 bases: TGTGCCAGCAGCTCCGGGACAGCCTACGAGCAGTACTTC. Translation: CASSSGTAYEQYF.

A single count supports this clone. CDR3 nucleotide sequence: TGTGCCAGCAGTCCACAGACAGATACGCAGTATTTT. Protein product: CASSPQTDTQYF. The chain couples TRBV28 to TRBJ2-3; no reliable D call. Germline CDR1 MDHEN, CDR2 SYDVKM. The CDR3 contains 12 residues. V was shortened by 5 bases and J by 3 bases, with 6 bases between the two germline ends.

The CDR3 DNA sequence: TGTGCCAGCAGTTTGGAGGGTAGCGGGAGGAGGAATGAGCAGTTCTTC. It encodes CASSLEGSGRRNEQFF. The chain has TRBV28 and TRBJ2-1; TRBD2 matches 10 bases. Trimming removed 3 bases from V and 7 bases from J; junction bases left unmatched: 9. In germline, CDR1 is MDHEN, CDR2 SYDVKM. This CDR3 contains 16 residues.

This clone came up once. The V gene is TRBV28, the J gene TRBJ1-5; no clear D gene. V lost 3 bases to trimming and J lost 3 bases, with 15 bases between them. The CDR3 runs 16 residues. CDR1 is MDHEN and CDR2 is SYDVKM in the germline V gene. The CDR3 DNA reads TGTGCCAGCAGTTTCCTTGGGCAGGCCTACAATCAGCCCCAGCATTTT. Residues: CASSFLGQAYNQPQHF.

The CDR3 sequence is CASSQGSLNEKLFF. The CDR3 DNA follows: TGTGCCAGCAGCCAGGGGAGTCTCAATGAAAAACTGTTTTTT. V usage is TRBV11-2 and J usage is TRBJ1-4; the D gene is possibly TRBD1 (6 bases). Trimming stripped 5 bases from V and 5 bases from J, with 12 bases between. Germline V gene lookup returns CDR1 SGHAT and CDR2 FQNNGV. The CDR3 length is 14 residues. The full variable domain, with the rest looked up from reference TRBV11-2 and TRBJ1-4, is EAGVAQSPRYKIIEKRQSVAFWCNPISGHATLYWYQQILGQGPKLLIQFQNNGVVDDSQLPKDRFSAERLKGVDSTLKIQPAKLEDSAVYLCASSQGSLNEKLFFGSGTQLSVL.

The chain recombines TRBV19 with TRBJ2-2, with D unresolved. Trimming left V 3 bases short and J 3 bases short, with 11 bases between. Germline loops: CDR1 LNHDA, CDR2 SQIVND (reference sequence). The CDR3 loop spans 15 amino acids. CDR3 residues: CASSMAGSYTGELFF. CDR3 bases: TGTGCCAGTAGTATGGCAGGTTCCTACACCGGGGAGCTGTTTTTT. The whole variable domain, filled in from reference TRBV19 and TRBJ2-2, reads DGGITQSPKYLFRKEGQNVTLSCEQNLNHDAMYWYRQDPGQGLRLIYYSQIVNDFQKGDIAEGYSVSREKKESFPLTVTSAQKNPTAFYLCASSMAGSYTGELFFGEGSRLTVL.

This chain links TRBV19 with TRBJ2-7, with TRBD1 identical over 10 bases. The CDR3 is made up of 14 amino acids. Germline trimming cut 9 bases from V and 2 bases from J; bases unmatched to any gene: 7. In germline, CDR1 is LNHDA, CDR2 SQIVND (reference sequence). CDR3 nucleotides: TGTGCCAGCCAGCCGGGACAGGGGACCTACGAGCAGTACTTC. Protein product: CASQPGQGTYEQYF.

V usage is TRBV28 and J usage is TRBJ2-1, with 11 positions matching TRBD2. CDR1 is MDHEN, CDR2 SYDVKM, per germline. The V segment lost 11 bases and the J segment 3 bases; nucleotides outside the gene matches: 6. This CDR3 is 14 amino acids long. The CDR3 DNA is TGTGCCTCCTTAGGGACTAGCGGCTACAATGAGCAGTTCTTC. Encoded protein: CASLGTSGYNEQFF. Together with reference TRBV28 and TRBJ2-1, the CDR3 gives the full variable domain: DVKVTQSSRYLVKRTGEKVFLECVQDMDHENMFWYRQDPGLGLRLIYFSYDVKMKEKGDIPEGYSVSREKKERFSLILESASTNQTSMYLCASLGTSGYNEQFFGPGTRLTVL.